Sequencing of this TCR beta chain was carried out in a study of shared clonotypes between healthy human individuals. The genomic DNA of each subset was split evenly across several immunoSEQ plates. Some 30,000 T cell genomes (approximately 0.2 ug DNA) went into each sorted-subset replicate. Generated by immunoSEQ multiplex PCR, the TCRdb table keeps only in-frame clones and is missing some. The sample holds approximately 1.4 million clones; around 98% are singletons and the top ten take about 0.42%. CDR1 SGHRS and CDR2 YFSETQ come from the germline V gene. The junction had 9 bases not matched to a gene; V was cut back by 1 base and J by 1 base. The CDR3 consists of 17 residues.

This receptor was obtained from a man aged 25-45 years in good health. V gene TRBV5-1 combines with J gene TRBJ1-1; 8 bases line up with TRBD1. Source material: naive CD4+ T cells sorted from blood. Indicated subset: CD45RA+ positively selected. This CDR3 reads CASSLLDRGRWNTEAFF. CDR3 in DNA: TGCGCCAGCAGCTTGCTCGACAGGGGAAGGTGGAACACTGAAGCTTTCTTT.